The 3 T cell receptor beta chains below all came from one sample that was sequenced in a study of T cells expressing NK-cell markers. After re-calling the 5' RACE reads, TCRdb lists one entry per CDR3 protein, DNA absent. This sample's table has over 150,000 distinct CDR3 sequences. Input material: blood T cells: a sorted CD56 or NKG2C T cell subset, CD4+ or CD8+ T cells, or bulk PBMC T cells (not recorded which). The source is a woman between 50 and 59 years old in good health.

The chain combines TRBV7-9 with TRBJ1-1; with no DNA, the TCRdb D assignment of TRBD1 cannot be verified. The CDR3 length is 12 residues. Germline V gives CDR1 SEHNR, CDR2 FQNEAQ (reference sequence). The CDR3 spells CANGQVDTEAFF.

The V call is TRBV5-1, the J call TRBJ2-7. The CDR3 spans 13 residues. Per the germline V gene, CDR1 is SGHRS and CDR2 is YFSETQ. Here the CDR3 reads CASSLGQPLEQYF.

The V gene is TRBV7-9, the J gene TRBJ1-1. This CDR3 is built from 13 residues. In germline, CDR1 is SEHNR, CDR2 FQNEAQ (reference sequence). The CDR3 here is CASSLYGGTEAFF. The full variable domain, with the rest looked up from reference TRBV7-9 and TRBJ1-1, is DTGVSQNPRHKITKRGQNVTFRCDPISEHNRLYWYRQTLGQGPEFLTYFQNEAQLEKSRLLSDRFSAERPKGSFSTLEIQRTEQGDSAMYLCASSLYGGTEAFFGQGTRLTVV.